This TCR beta chain was documented in a study of T-cell memory formation after mild COVID-19. Study information: Largely donor-specific sequence clusters came from two donors.

This clonotype turned up a few times. Germline V CDR1 and CDR2: LGHNA, YNFKEQ. V was clipped by 7 bases and J by 6 bases; unmatched bases: 9. CDR3 length: 14 residues. Using constant-segment primers, 5'RACE produced TCR alpha and TCR beta cDNA libraries carrying sample barcodes and UMIs. TCRdb redid the calling of the 5' RACE reads with MiXCR, one entry per CDR3 protein. Among over 300,000 distinct CDR3 sequences listed, around a fifth were seen once. This receptor was obtained from a man in his late teens or twenties who had mild COVID-19 (a few samples of this study predate the infection). Cell type and time point are not known. V is TRBV4-2 and J is TRBJ1-2; 9 bases fit TRBD1. Sequenced input: PBMCs or a T cell subset sorted from them (not recorded which). In DNA, the CDR3 is TGTGCCAGCACCAGAGGACAGGGGTGGCATGGCTACACCTTC. As protein: CASTRGQGWHGYTF.